The subject of this entry is one T cell receptor beta chain. The source of the sample is a study of blood T cell repertoires in COVID-19. The overall study: Samples representing acute and convalescent COVID-19 were sourced from the United States, Italy and Spain. From T cells, B-cell-depleted T cells, or PBMCs came the material, which was cDNA or gDNA.

Original data processing: Amplified reference gene primers provided the basis for estimating nucleated cell counts. Repertoires were generated with immunoSEQ multiplex PCR, while TCRdb's copy carries only in-frame clones and drops some. The V and J calls and clone size are taken from that table; D and trimming were inferred from the DNA. The sample records roughly 57,000 clones, around 90% being singletons. Sequenced: peripheral blood. This TCR was recovered from a man aged 80 or over with acute or convalescent COVID-19.

CDR3 region: CASSLDRANTEAFF. The CDR3, as DNA: TGCGCCAGCAGCTTGGACAGGGCGAACACTGAAGCTTTCTTT. This chain joins TRBV5-1 and TRBJ1-1, with a tentative D call TRBD1 (6 bases). CDR3 length: 14 residues. The germline V gene has CDR1 SGHRS and CDR2 YFSETQ. Trimming took off 0 bases at V and 1 base at J, with 7 bases between the two ends.